These 14 T cell receptor beta chains were sequenced from one sample in a study of blood T cell repertoires in COVID-19. Profiling relied on immunoSEQ multiplex PCR, and the TCRdb table lists in-frame clones only, not all of them. In the table there are tens of thousands of clones, around 80% of which are singletons. Sequencing was performed on peripheral blood. The receptors come from a woman older than 75 with acute or convalescent COVID-19.

The chain has TRBV28 and TRBJ2-2; TRBD1 is a possible D gene (6 bases). This CDR3 has 14 amino acids. Trimming removed 6 bases at V and 3 bases at J, with 11 bases between. Looked up from germline, CDR1 is MDHEN and CDR2 is SYDVKM. The CDR3 is CASRQNRDTGELFF. The DNA for the CDR3 is TGTGCCAGCAGACAAAACAGGGACACCGGGGAGCTGTTTTTT.

The gene calls are TRBV10-3 and TRBJ2-7; 8 bases are a match to TRBD2. This CDR3 comprises 13 residues. The junction had 6 bases not matched to a gene; V was cut back by 6 bases and J by 5 bases. Per germline, CDR1 ENHRY and CDR2 SYGVKD. CDR3 loop: CAISGGAVDEQYF. The DNA for the CDR3 is TGTGCCATCAGCGGGGGGGCCGTCGACGAGCAGTACTTC.

The rearrangement joins TRBV15 to TRBJ2-7; D is perhaps TRBD2 (6 bases). CDR3 length: 15 amino acids. Germline assignment: CDR1 LNHNV and CDR2 YYDKDF (reference sequence). Trimming removed 1 base at V and 2 bases at J, with 12 bases between. The CDR3 reads CATSRGRDAPYEQYF. The CDR3, as DNA: TGTGCCACCAGCAGAGGGCGGGACGCACCCTACGAGCAGTACTTC.

The CDR3 sequence: CASSQTGRNQPQHF. The CDR3 bases are TGCGCCAGCAGCCAGACAGGGAGGAATCAGCCCCAGCATTTT. The V gene is TRBV4-1, the J gene TRBJ1-5, with 7 nucleotides matching TRBD1. The CDR3 totals 14 residues. Trimming took 3 bases from V and 4 from J; bases not matched to a gene: 3. Germline CDR1 MGHRA, CDR2 YSYEKL.

The chain is built from TRBV29-1 and TRBJ2-1; no clear D. V was trimmed by 3 bases and J by 4 bases, leaving 13 bases between them. CDR3 length: 14 amino acids. From germline, CDR1 is SQVTM and CDR2 ANQGSEA. The CDR3: CSVEALAAYNEQFF. The CDR3 DNA sequence: TGCAGCGTTGAGGCCCTGGCGGCTTACAATGAGCAGTTCTTC.

This chain connects TRBV7-9 to TRBJ1-2; unclear D gene. The CDR3 runs to 14 residues. Germline CDR1 reads SEHNR; CDR2 reads FQNEAQ (reference sequence). Trimming pared 2 bases from V and 8 bases from J, leaving 15 bases between. The CDR3 reads CASSLLGTTEGYTF. Here the CDR3 DNA reads TGTGCCAGCAGCTTATTAGGAACGACTGAAGGCTACACCTTC.

The chain uses TRBV19 and TRBJ2-1, with D maybe TRBD2 (5 bases). This CDR3 is 16 amino acids long. Germline V gene lookup returns CDR1 LNHDA and CDR2 SQIVND (reference sequence). The V end lost 1 base, the J end lost 0 bases, and 10 bases lay between the germline ends. The CDR3 sequence: CASSIGGQPSYNEQFF. CDR3 coding DNA: TGTGCCAGTAGTATAGGCGGGCAGCCCTCCTACAATGAGCAGTTCTTC.

The genes are TRBV6-5 and TRBJ2-3; TRBD2 matches 10 bases. This CDR3 comprises 14 residues. Germline values: CDR1 MNHEY, CDR2 SVGAGI. Trimming took 10 bases from V and 3 from J; bases not matched to a gene: 7. The CDR3 DNA is TGTGCCACCATCAGCGGGGGGGCTACAGATACGCAGTATTTT. Encoded protein: CATISGGATDTQYF.

The chain couples TRBV28 to TRBJ2-6; D call uncertain. The CDR3 covers 15 residues. Trimming removed 6 bases from V and 0 bases from J, with 9 bases in between. The germline gives CDR1 MDHEN, CDR2 SYDVKM. CDR3 in DNA: TGTGCCAGCAGCCGAGCGCGCTCTGGGGCCAACGTCCTGACTTTC. Translating gives CASSRARSGANVLTF.

The sample holds one count of this clone. V is TRBV10-1 and J is TRBJ2-1; TRBD2 matches 11 bases. CDR3 size: 16 residues. The V gene's germline CDR1 is WNHNN and CDR2 SYGVQD (reference sequence). Trimming cost V 0 bases and J 7 bases; bases outside gene matches: 5. The CDR3 nucleotides read TGCGCCAGCAGTGAGTCCGGGACTAGCGGACAAAATGAGCAGTTCTTC. It encodes CASSESGTSGQNEQFF.

This chain connects TRBV19 to TRBJ1-3; D is ambiguous. CDR3 size: 16 residues. The germline V gene has CDR1 LNHDA and CDR2 SQIVND (reference sequence). V dropped 5 bases and J dropped 7 bases, with 21 bases sitting between them. CDR3: CASSSRHRGRLNTIYF. CDR3 DNA: TGTGCCAGTAGTTCCCGACACCGAGGGAGGCTCAACACCATATATTTT.

This chain uses TRBV16 with TRBJ2-1, with D possibly TRBD1 on 7 matching bases. Looked up from germline, CDR1 is KGHSY and CDR2 is FQNENV. This CDR3 contains 14 residues. Trimming removed 5 bases at V and 15 bases at J, with 23 bases between. DNA for the CDR3: TGTGCCAGCAGCTCACAAGAGGGGCAGGGGGGACGGTTCTTC. This sequence encodes CASSSQEGQGGRFF.

The chain employs TRBV7-9 and TRBJ2-3; 7 positions match TRBD2. V lost 7 bases to trimming and J lost 6 bases; unmatched junction nucleotides: 10. Germline V CDR1 and CDR2: SEHNR, FQNEAQ (reference sequence). The CDR3 runs 14 residues. CDR3 in DNA: TGTGCCAGCACGGGAGCTAGCGGCCCGGATACGCAGTATTTT. It codes for CASTGASGPDTQYF.

This chain connects TRBV19 to TRBJ2-4; 15 nucleotides agree with TRBD2. The CDR3 is 18 amino acids. Germline values: CDR1 LNHDA, CDR2 SQIVND (reference sequence). The V segment lost 6 bases and the J segment 9 bases; nucleotides outside the gene matches: 15. The CDR3 bases are TGTGCCAGTAGCACGCCCGGACTAGCGGGAGGGAATAGTCTCATTCAGTACTTC. Translation: CASSTPGLAGGNSLIQYF.